This T cell receptor (beta chain) stems from a study of cytomegalovirus exposure and HLA in healthy donors. Germline values: CDR1 SGHRS, CDR2 YFSETQ. This CDR3 contains 15 residues. The trim removed 2 bases at V and 4 bases at J, leaving 9 bases unmatched. PCR amplification relied on 60 Vbeta primers (plus 13 Jbeta primers). Profiling relied on immunoSEQ multiplex PCR, and the TCRdb table lists in-frame clones only, not all of them. Seen here are 200,000 or so clones, 81% observed once, and the top ten hold about 3.8%. This clone occurred a few times. Sequencing input: PBMCs. The chain couples TRBV5-1 to TRBJ2-7, with 7 nucleotides matching TRBD2. The TCR originated in a man aged 45 to 65 in good health and CMV-seronegative. CDR3 protein: CASSFLSGASYEQYF. For the CDR3, the DNA is TGCGCCAGCAGCTTTCTAAGCGGGGCCTCATACGAGCAGTACTTC.